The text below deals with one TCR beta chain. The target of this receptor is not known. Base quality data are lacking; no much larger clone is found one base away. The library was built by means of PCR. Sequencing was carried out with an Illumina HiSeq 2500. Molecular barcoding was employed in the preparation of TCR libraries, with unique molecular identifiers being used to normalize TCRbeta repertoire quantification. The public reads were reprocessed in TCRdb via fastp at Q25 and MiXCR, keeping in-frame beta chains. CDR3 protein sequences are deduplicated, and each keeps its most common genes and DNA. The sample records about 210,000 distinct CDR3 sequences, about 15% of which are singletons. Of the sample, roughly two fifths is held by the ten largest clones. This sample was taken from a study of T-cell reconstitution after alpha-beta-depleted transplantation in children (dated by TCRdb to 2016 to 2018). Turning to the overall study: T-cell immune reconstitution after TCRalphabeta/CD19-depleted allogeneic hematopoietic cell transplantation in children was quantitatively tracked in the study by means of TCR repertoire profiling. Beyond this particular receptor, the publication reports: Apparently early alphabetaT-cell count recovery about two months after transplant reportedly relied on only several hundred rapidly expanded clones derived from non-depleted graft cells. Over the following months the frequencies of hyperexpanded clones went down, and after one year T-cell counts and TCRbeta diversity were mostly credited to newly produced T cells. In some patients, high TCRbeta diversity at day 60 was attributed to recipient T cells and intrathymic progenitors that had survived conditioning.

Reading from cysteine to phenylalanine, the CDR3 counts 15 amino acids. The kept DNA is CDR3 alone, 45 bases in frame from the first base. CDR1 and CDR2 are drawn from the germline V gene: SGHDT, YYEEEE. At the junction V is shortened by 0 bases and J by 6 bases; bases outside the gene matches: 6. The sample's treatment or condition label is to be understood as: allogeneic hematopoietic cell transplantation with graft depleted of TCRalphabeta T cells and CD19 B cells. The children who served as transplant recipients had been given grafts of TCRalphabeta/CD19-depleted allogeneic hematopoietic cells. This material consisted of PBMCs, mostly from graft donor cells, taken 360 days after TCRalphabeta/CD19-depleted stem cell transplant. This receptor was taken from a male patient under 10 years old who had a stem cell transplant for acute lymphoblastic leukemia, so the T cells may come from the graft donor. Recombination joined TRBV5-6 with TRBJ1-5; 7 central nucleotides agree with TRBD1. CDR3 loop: CASSLDVQGGQPQHF. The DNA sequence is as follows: TGTGCCAGCAGCTTGGACGTCCAGGGGGGTCAGCCCCAGCATTTT.